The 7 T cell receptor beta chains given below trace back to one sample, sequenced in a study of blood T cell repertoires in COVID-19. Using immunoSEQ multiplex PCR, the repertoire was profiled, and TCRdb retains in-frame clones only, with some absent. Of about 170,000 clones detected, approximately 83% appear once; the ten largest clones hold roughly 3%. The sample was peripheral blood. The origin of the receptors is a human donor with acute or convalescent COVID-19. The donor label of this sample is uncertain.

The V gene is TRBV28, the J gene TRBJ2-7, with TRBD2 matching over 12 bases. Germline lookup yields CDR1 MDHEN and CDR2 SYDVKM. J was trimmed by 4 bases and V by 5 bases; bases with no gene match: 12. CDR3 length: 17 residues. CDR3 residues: CASSLLLTSGSQYEQYF. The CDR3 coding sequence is TGTGCCAGCAGTCTCCTTTTGACTAGCGGGAGTCAATACGAGCAGTACTTC.

The CDR3 here is CASSQGRSGRAKDEQYF. As DNA, the CDR3 is TGTGCCAGCAGCCAAGGTCGGTCCGGGAGGGCCAAGGACGAGCAGTACTTC. The chain joins TRBV3-1 (or the pseudogene TRBV3-2) to TRBJ2-7, with 8 positions matching TRBD2. CDR3 length: 17 amino acids. The V gene end was trimmed by 1 base and the J gene end by 5 bases; junction bases not matched to a gene: 13. The V gene's germline CDR1 is LGHDT and CDR2 YNNKEL (reference sequence).

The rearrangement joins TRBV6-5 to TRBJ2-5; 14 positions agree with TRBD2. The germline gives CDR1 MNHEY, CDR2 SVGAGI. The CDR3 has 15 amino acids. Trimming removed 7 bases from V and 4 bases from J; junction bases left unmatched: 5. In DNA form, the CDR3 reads TGTGCCAGCACTAGACTAGCGGGGGGGCGAGAGACCCAGTACTTC. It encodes CASTRLAGGRETQYF.

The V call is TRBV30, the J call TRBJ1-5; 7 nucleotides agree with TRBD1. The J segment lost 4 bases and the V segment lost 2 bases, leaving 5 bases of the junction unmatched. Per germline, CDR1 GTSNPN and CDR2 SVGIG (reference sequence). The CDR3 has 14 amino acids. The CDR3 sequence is CAWSLGGENQPQHF. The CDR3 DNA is TGTGCCTGGAGTCTAGGGGGCGAGAATCAGCCCCAGCATTTT.

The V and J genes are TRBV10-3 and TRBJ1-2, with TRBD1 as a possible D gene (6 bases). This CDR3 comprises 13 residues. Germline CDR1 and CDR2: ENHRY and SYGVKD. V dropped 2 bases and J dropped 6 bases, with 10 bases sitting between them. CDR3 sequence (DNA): TGTGCCATCAGTGAGGCAGGGGACGATGGCTACACCTTC. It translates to CAISEAGDDGYTF.

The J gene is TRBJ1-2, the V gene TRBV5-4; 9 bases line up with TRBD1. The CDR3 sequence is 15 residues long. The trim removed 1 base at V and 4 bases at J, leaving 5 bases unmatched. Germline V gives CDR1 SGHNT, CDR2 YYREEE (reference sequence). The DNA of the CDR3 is TGTGCCAGCAGCTTGAAACAGGGGGCTCCCTATGGCTACACCTTC. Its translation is CASSLKQGAPYGYTF.

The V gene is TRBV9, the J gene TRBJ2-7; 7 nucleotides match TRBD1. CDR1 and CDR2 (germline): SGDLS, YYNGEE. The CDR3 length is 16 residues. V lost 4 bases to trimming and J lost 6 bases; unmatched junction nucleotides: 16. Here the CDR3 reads CASSPLPTGVPGEQYF. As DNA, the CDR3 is TGTGCCAGCAGCCCCCTCCCAACAGGGGTACCGGGCGAGCAGTACTTC.